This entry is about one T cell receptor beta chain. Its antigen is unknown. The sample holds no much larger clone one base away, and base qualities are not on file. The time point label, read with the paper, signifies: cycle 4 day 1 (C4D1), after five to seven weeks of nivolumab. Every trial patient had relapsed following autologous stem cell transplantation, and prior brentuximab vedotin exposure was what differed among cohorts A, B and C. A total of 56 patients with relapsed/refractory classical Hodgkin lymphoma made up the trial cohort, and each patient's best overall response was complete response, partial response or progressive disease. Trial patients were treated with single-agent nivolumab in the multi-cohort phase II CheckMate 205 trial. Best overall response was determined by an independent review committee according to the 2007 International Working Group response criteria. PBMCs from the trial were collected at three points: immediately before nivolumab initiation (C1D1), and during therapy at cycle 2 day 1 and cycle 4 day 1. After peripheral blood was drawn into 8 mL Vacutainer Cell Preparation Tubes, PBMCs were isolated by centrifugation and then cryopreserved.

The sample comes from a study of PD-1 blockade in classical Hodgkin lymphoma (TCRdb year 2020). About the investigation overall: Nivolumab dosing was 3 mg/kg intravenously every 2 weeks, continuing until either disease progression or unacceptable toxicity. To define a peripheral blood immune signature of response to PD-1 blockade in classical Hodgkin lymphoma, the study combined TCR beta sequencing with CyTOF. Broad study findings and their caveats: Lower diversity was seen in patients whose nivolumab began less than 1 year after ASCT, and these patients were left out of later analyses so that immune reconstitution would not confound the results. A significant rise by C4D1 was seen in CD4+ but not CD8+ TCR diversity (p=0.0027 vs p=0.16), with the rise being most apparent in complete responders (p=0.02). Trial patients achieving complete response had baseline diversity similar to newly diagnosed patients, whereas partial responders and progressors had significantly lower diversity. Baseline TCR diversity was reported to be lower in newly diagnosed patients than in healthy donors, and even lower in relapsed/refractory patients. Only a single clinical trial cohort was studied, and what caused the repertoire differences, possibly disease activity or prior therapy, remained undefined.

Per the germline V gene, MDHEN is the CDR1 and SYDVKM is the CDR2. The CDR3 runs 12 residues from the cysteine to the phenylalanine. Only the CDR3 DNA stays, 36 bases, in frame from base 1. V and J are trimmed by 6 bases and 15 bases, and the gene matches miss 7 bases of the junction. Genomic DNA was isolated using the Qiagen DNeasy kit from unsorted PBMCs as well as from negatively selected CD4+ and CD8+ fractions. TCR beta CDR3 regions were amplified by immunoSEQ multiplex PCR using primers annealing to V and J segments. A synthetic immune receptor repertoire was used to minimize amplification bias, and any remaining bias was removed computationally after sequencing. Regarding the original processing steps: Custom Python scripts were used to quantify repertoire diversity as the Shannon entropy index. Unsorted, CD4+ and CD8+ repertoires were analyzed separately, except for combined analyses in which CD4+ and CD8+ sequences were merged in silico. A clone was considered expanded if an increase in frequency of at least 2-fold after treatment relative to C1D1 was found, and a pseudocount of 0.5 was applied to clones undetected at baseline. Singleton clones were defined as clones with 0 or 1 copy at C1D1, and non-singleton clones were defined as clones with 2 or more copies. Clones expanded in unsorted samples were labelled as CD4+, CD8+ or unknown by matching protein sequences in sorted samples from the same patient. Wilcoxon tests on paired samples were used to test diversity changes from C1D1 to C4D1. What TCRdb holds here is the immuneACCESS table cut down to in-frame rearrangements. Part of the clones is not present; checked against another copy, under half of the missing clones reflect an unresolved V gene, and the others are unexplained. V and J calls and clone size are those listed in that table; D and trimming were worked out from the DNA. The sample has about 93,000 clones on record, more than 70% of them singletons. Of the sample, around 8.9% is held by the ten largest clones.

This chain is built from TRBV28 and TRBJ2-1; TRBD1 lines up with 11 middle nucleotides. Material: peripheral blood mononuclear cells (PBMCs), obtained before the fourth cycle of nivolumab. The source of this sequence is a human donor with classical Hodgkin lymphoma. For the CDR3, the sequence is CASSVGGTGGFF. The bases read TGTGCCAGCAGCGTGGGTGGGACAGGGGGGTTCTTC.